A selection of T cell receptor beta chains follows, all from one sample in a study of blood T cell repertoires in COVID-19. The protocol was immunoSEQ multiplex PCR, while the TCRdb copy is restricted to in-frame clones and leaves out a portion. The sample carries 450,000 to 500,000 clones, approximately 90% recorded once. Sequenced sample: PBMCs or T cells enriched from blood (not recorded which). All receptors derive from a woman aged 60-75 years who had recovered from COVID-19. Each CDR3 is given with its conserved first and last residue. The D gene is left open where the match is weak. The size field is filled for only some rows; it gives once, few, many or a size class.

v_gene: TRBV6-5; j_gene: TRBJ1-4; d_gene: TRBD1; abundance: NA; CDR3nt: TGTGCCAGCACCGACAAATTGACAGGGGCCAAACTGTTTTTT; CDR3aa: CASTDKLTGAKLFF
v_gene: TRBV11-3; j_gene: TRBJ2-2; d_gene: NA; abundance: NA; CDR3nt: TGTGCCAGCAGCTTAAGGGGGGGAACCGCGAACACCGGGGAGCTGTTTTTT; CDR3aa: CASSLRGGTANTGELFF
v_gene: TRBV21-1; j_gene: TRBJ2-5; d_gene: NA; abundance: NA; CDR3nt: TGTGCCAGCAGCAAAGTCTGGACAGGCTTCCAAGAGACCCAGTACTTC; CDR3aa: CASSKVWTGFQETQYF
v_gene: TRBV2; j_gene: TRBJ2-6; d_gene: TRBD1; abundance: few; CDR3nt: TGTGCCAAAGCCGGGACAGGGACCCTTCTGACTTTC; CDR3aa: CAKAGTGTLLTF
v_gene: TRBV11-2; j_gene: TRBJ2-1; d_gene: TRBD2; abundance: NA; CDR3nt: TGTGCCAGCAGCTTAGGGGGACTAGCGGCCTACAATGAGCAGTTCTTC; CDR3aa: CASSLGGLAAYNEQFF
v_gene: TRBV7-6; j_gene: TRBJ2-2; d_gene: NA; abundance: NA; CDR3nt: TGTGCCAGCAGCTTAAGCTACACCGGGGAGCTGTTTTTT; CDR3aa: CASSLSYTGELFF
v_gene: TRBV3-1/TRBV3-2; j_gene: TRBJ2-1; d_gene: NA; abundance: NA; CDR3nt: TGTGCCAGCAGCCCACCCACCGCGGGGGAGCAGTTCTTC; CDR3aa: CASSPPTAGEQFF
v_gene: TRBV15; j_gene: TRBJ1-2; d_gene: NA; abundance: NA; CDR3nt: TGTGCCACCAGCAGGGCCGACAGTGGCTATGGCTACACCTTC; CDR3aa: CATSRADSGYGYTF
v_gene: TRBV5-1; j_gene: TRBJ2-7; d_gene: TRBD1; abundance: once; CDR3nt: TGCGCCAGCAGCGGACAGGGAGTGCCATACGAGCAGTACTTC; CDR3aa: CASSGQGVPYEQYF
v_gene: TRBV11-3; j_gene: TRBJ1-1; d_gene: TRBD1; abundance: NA; CDR3nt: TGTGCCAGCAGCCGTGTACAGGGGGCCACTGAAGCTTTCTTT; CDR3aa: CASSRVQGATEAFF
v_gene: TRBV11-2; j_gene: TRBJ1-1; d_gene: NA; abundance: NA; CDR3nt: TGTGCCAGCAGTCTATTGACCCCAGGGGCAGGGACCGAAGCTTTCTTT; CDR3aa: CASSLLTPGAGTEAFF
v_gene: TRBV2; j_gene: TRBJ2-5; d_gene: TRBD2; abundance: NA; CDR3nt: TGTGCCACCAGGGGACTAGCGGGGAGGGAGACCCAGTACTTC; CDR3aa: CATRGLAGRETQYF
v_gene: TRBV29-1; j_gene: TRBJ1-1; d_gene: TRBD1; abundance: few; CDR3nt: TGCAGCGTCGACACAGGGGTGAACACTGAAGCTTTCTTT; CDR3aa: CSVDTGVNTEAFF
v_gene: TRBV30; j_gene: TRBJ1-1; d_gene: TRBD1; abundance: NA; CDR3nt: TGTGCCTGGAGCGCCGGGACAGGGCGAGCTTTCTTT; CDR3aa: CAWSAGTGRAFF
v_gene: TRBV5-6; j_gene: TRBJ1-1; d_gene: NA; abundance: NA; CDR3nt: TGTGCCAGCAGCTTTGATAAGGGCGGGGAAGCTTTCTTT; CDR3aa: CASSFDKGGEAFF
v_gene: TRBV10-3; j_gene: TRBJ1-4; d_gene: TRBD1; abundance: NA; CDR3nt: TGTGCCATCAGTGAGGCCAAGACAGGGGGATCGCATTGGAATGAAAAACTGTTTTTT; CDR3aa: CAISEAKTGGSHWNEKLFF
v_gene: TRBV4-1; j_gene: TRBJ1-5; d_gene: NA; abundance: NA; CDR3nt: TGCGCCAGCAGCCAAGAACGGGGAATAGGTCAGCCCCAGCATTTT; CDR3aa: CASSQERGIGQPQHF
v_gene: TRBV3-1/TRBV3-2; j_gene: TRBJ2-7; d_gene: TRBD2; abundance: NA; CDR3nt: TGTGCCAGCAGCCAAGAGTCGCGGGGGACCTCCTACGAGCAGTACTTC; CDR3aa: CASSQESRGTSYEQYF
v_gene: TRBV5-1; j_gene: TRBJ1-1; d_gene: TRBD1; abundance: NA; CDR3nt: TGCGCCAGCAGCTCTACAGGGGAAGGGCTCGGGGAAGCTTTCTTT; CDR3aa: CASSSTGEGLGEAFF
v_gene: TRBV19; j_gene: TRBJ1-2; d_gene: TRBD1; abundance: NA; CDR3nt: TGTGCCACCCTAGGGGACAGGGCTCTCGGCTACACCTTC; CDR3aa: CATLGDRALGYTF
v_gene: TRBV15; j_gene: TRBJ1-1; d_gene: TRBD1; abundance: NA; CDR3nt: TGTGCCACCAGCAGAGGGGACAGGGGAACTGAAGCTTTCTTT; CDR3aa: CATSRGDRGTEAFF
v_gene: TRBV6-5; j_gene: TRBJ1-2; d_gene: NA; abundance: NA; CDR3nt: TGTGCCAGCCGAGGGTCTGGCTACACCTTC; CDR3aa: CASRGSGYTF
v_gene: TRBV7-2; j_gene: TRBJ1-2; d_gene: TRBD1; abundance: NA; CDR3nt: TGTGCCAGCAGCTTGGGACAGGGGACAAGCTACACCTTC; CDR3aa: CASSLGQGTSYTF
v_gene: TRBV20-1; j_gene: TRBJ1-2; d_gene: NA; abundance: NA; CDR3nt: TGCAGTGCTAGTAACCAGAAGGGGGACTATGGCTACACCTTC; CDR3aa: CSASNQKGDYGYTF
v_gene: TRBV9; j_gene: TRBJ1-1; d_gene: TRBD1; abundance: NA; CDR3nt: TGTGCCAGCAGCGCCGGGACAGGGGGCTTGGGCACTGAAGCTTTCTTT; CDR3aa: CASSAGTGGLGTEAFF
v_gene: TRBV14; j_gene: TRBJ1-6; d_gene: NA; abundance: NA; CDR3nt: TGTGCCAGCAGCCTACCACTGGCACCCCTCCACTTT; CDR3aa: CASSLPLAPLHF
v_gene: TRBV18; j_gene: TRBJ1-4; d_gene: NA; abundance: NA; CDR3nt: TGTGCCAGCTCACGAACAGGGATGACTAATGAAAAACTGTTTTTT; CDR3aa: CASSRTGMTNEKLFF
v_gene: TRBV25-1; j_gene: TRBJ2-1; d_gene: NA; abundance: NA; CDR3nt: TGTGCCAGCAGTGGGACACCCTACAATGAGCAGTTCTTC; CDR3aa: CASSGTPYNEQFF
v_gene: TRBV20-1; j_gene: TRBJ2-1; d_gene: NA; abundance: NA; CDR3nt: TGCAGTGCTCAGAACTACAATGAGCAGTTCTTC; CDR3aa: CSAQNYNEQFF
v_gene: TRBV7-2; j_gene: TRBJ1-3; d_gene: NA; abundance: once; CDR3nt: TGTGCCAGCAGCTTTCAACAGGGATATAACACCATATATTTT; CDR3aa: CASSFQQGYNTIYF
v_gene: TRBV5-6; j_gene: TRBJ1-2; d_gene: TRBD1; abundance: NA; CDR3nt: TGTGCCAGCAGCATGGACAGGGGGTTTACCTATGGCTACACCTTC; CDR3aa: CASSMDRGFTYGYTF
v_gene: TRBV10-3; j_gene: TRBJ1-2; d_gene: NA; abundance: once; CDR3nt: TGTGCCATCAGTGAGTCTGGGGGCCAGGATAGCTATGGCTACACCTTC; CDR3aa: CAISESGGQDSYGYTF
v_gene: TRBV2; j_gene: TRBJ1-6; d_gene: NA; abundance: NA; CDR3nt: TGTGCCAGCAGTGATTTCTCTAATTCACCCCTCCACTTT; CDR3aa: CASSDFSNSPLHF
v_gene: TRBV5-4; j_gene: TRBJ1-6; d_gene: TRBD1; abundance: NA; CDR3nt: TGTGCCAGCAGCCGACAGGGGTCTAATTCACCCCTCCACTTT; CDR3aa: CASSRQGSNSPLHF
v_gene: TRBV6-6; j_gene: TRBJ1-6; d_gene: NA; abundance: NA; CDR3nt: TGTGCCAGCAGTTGGGCTACACCCCCCAATTCACCCCTCCACTTT; CDR3aa: CASSWATPPNSPLHF
v_gene: TRBV3-1/TRBV3-2; j_gene: TRBJ2-3; d_gene: TRBD2; abundance: NA; CDR3nt: TGTGCCAGCAGCCAAGTTTCGGCTAGCGGGGGGGCTCCAGATACGCAGTATTTT; CDR3aa: CASSQVSASGGAPDTQYF
v_gene: TRBV6-1; j_gene: TRBJ1-1; d_gene: NA; abundance: NA; CDR3nt: TGTGCCAGCAGTGAATACACAGGAGAACTGAACACTGAAGCTTTCTTT; CDR3aa: CASSEYTGELNTEAFF
v_gene: TRBV5-4; j_gene: TRBJ2-2; d_gene: TRBD1; abundance: NA; CDR3nt: TGTGCCAGCAGCACGGGGACAGTCGCGAACACCGGGGAGCTGTTTTTT; CDR3aa: CASSTGTVANTGELFF
v_gene: TRBV10-3; j_gene: TRBJ2-6; d_gene: TRBD2; abundance: NA; CDR3nt: TGTGCCATCAGTGAGTCACTAGCGGGGGGGGCTGGGGCCAACGTCCTGACTTTC; CDR3aa: CAISESLAGGAGANVLTF
v_gene: TRBV6-5; j_gene: TRBJ1-3; d_gene: NA; abundance: NA; CDR3nt: TGTGCCAGCAGCCCCGCCCGCGTTGGAAACACCATATATTTT; CDR3aa: CASSPARVGNTIYF
v_gene: TRBV27; j_gene: TRBJ2-3; d_gene: NA; abundance: NA; CDR3nt: TGTGCCAGCAGTTTATGGGGGGGGGCGAGCACAGATACGCAGTATTTT; CDR3aa: CASSLWGGASTDTQYF
v_gene: TRBV21-1; j_gene: TRBJ1-4; d_gene: NA; abundance: NA; CDR3nt: TGTGCCAGCAGCAAACCTCGTGGGCAGGGAGGTTTGGCAACTAATGAAAAACTGTTTTTT; CDR3aa: CASSKPRGQGGLATNEKLFF
v_gene: TRBV5-1; j_gene: TRBJ2-3; d_gene: NA; abundance: NA; CDR3nt: TGCGCCAGCAGCTTGGGGGGGACATCGGAGCAGTATTTT; CDR3aa: CASSLGGTSEQYF
v_gene: TRBV5-6; j_gene: TRBJ2-1; d_gene: TRBD2; abundance: NA; CDR3nt: TGTGCCAGCAGGTTGGGACTAGTAGACAATGAGCAGTTCTTC; CDR3aa: CASRLGLVDNEQFF
v_gene: TRBV11-2; j_gene: TRBJ2-1; d_gene: TRBD2; abundance: NA; CDR3nt: TGTGCCAGCAGCTATAGCGGGGGGGCCTTAAGATCCTACAATGAGCAGTTCTTC; CDR3aa: CASSYSGGALRSYNEQFF
v_gene: TRBV10-3; j_gene: TRBJ1-5; d_gene: NA; abundance: NA; CDR3nt: TGTGCCATCGGTACGACTCAGGGAATTCCTAATCAGCCCCAGCATTTT; CDR3aa: CAIGTTQGIPNQPQHF